The 7 T cell receptor beta chains listed next were all sequenced from one sample in a study of blood T cells in healthy people across ages. A sample-barcoded 5' primer and a J-beta primer mix were used in a second PCR of roughly 7 to 11 cycles. From the 5' RACE reads, TCRdb called clonotypes with MiXCR, one entry per CDR3 protein. The sample yields fewer than 1,200,000 distinct CDR3 sequences, approximately 25% seen once. This sample was also put to use in a study of T cells of mothers and their children.

The specimen sequenced was blood. Receptors were obtained from a girl aged 2-10 years in good health.

The rearrangement joins TRBV11-3 to TRBJ1-1; D might be TRBD1 (5 bases). Germline values: CDR1 SGHNT, CDR2 YENEEA. Trimming left V 4 bases short and J 3 bases short, with 6 bases between. The CDR3 runs to 12 residues. The CDR3 DNA reads TGTGCCAGCAGCTGGGGGTACACTGAAGCTTTCTTT. It translates to CASSWGYTEAFF.

The chain joins TRBV20-1 to TRBJ1-2; D perhaps matches TRBD1 (6 bases). Germline V CDR1 and CDR2: DFQATT, SNEGSKA (reference sequence). The V end was cut by 0 bases, the J end by 1 base, with 15 bases between. The CDR3 has 16 amino acids. CDR3 coding DNA: TGCAGTGCTAGAGATGGGGGCGCGGGGATTAACTATGGCTACACCTTC. Translating gives CSARDGGAGINYGYTF.

This clonotype occurred a few times. The chain employs TRBV7-9 and TRBJ2-7; D gene unclear. Germline V gene data show CDR1 as SEHNR and CDR2 as FQNEAQ (reference sequence). CDR3 length equals 13 residues. With 2 bases removed from V and 7 bases from J, the gap between germline ends came to 12 bases. DNA for the CDR3: TGTGCCAGCAGCTTAATGGTTTCGAGTGAGCAGTACTTC. It encodes CASSLMVSSEQYF. Drawing the rest from reference TRBV7-9 and TRBJ2-7, the complete variable domain is DTGVSQNPRHKITKRGQNVTFRCDPISEHNRLYWYRQTLGQGPEFLTYFQNEAQLEKSRLLSDRFSAERPKGSFSTLEIQRTEQGDSAMYLCASSLMVSSEQYFGPGTRLTVT.

The rearrangement links TRBV7-9 to TRBJ2-1, with D hard to call. Deletions cut 8 bases from V and 5 bases from J, with 13 bases between. The CDR3 covers 13 residues. The germline gives CDR1 SEHNR, CDR2 FQNEAQ (reference sequence). The CDR3 nucleotides read TGTGCCAGCGCCCGACCGGGCAACAATGAGCAGTTCTTC. This codes for CASARPGNNEQFF.

This chain connects TRBV28 to TRBJ2-5; 8 nucleotides match TRBD1. Trimming cost V 1 base and J 14 bases; bases outside gene matches: 9. The CDR3 runs 13 residues. Germline lookup yields CDR1 MDHEN and CDR2 SYDVKM. In nucleotides, the CDR3 is TGTGCCAGCAGTTTATTCGCGACAGGGGAAAGCTACTTC. As protein: CASSLFATGESYF.

The chain employs TRBV6-5 and TRBJ1-4; TRBD1 agrees at 7 bases. J was trimmed by 0 bases and V by 2 bases; bases with no gene match: 6. CDR1 is MNHEY and CDR2 is SVGAGI in the germline V gene. CDR3 length: 17 amino acids. The CDR3, as DNA: TGTGCCAGCAGTTACGTACAGGGGACTGCAACTAATGAAAAACTGTTTTTT. Translated: CASSYVQGTATNEKLFF.

The chain combines TRBV5-1 with TRBJ2-1; 9 positions agree with TRBD2. Germline V lookup: CDR1 SGHRS, CDR2 YFSETQ. V dropped 2 bases and J dropped 6; count of bases not matched to a gene: 3. The CDR3 is 14 residues long. The CDR3 region is CASSFTSGLNEQFF. In DNA form, the CDR3 reads TGCGCCAGCAGCTTTACTAGCGGGCTCAATGAGCAGTTCTTC.